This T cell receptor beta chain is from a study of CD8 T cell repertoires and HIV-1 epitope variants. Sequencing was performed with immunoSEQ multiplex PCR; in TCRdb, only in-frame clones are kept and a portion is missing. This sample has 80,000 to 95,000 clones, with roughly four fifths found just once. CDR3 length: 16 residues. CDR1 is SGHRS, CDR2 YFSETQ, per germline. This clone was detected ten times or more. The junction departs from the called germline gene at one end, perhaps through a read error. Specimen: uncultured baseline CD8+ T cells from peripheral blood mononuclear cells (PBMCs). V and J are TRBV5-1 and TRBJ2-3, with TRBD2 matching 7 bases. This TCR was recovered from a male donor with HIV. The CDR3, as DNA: TGCGCCAGCGGCTTAGGGGAGGGCCCTGGGGCAGATACGCAGTATTTT. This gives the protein CASGLGEGPGADTQYF. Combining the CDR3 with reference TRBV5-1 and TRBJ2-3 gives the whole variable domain KAGVTQTPRYLIKTRGQQVTLSCSPISGHRSVSWYQQTPGQGLQFLFEYFSETQRNKGNFPGRFSGRQFSNSRSEMNVSTLELGDSALYLCASGLGEGPGADTQYFGPGTRLTVL.